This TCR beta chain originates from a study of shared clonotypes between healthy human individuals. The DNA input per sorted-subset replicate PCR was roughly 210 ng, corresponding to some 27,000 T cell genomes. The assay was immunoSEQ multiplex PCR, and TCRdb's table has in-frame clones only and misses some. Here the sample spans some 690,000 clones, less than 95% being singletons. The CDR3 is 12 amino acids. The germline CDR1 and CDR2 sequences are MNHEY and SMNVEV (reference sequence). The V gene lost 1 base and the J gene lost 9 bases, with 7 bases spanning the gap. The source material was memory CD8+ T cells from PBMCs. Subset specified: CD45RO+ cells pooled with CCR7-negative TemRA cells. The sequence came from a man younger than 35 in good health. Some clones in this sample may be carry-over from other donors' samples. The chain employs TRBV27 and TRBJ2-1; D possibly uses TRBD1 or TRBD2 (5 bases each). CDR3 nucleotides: TGTGCCAGCAGTTTATGGGGGACTGAGCAGTTCTTC. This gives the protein CASSLWGTEQFF.